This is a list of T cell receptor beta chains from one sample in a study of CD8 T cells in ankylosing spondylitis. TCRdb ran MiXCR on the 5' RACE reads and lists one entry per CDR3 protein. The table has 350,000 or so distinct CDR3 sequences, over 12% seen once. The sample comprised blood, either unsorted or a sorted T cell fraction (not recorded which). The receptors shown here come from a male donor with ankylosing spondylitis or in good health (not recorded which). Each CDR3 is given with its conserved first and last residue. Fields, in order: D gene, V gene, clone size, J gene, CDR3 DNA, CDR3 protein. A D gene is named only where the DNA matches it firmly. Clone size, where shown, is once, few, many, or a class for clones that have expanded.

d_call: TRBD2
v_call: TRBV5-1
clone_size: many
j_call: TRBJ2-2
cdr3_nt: TGCGCCAGCAGCTTGGACCCTAGCGGAACCGGGGAGCTGTTTTTT
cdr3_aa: CASSLDPSGTGELFF

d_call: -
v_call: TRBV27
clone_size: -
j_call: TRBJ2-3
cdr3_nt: TGTGCCAGCAGGCCACACGGGGAATCCTGGACAGATACGCAGTATTTT
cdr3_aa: CASRPHGESWTDTQYF

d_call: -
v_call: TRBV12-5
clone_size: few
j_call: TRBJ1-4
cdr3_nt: TGTGCTATACGGGGTGGGCCCGAAAAACTGTTTTTT
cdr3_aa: CAIRGGPEKLFF

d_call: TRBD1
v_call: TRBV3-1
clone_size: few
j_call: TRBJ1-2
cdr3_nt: TGTGCCAGCAGCCCCCATGGACAGGCGGGCGGCTACACCTTC
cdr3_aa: CASSPHGQAGGYTF

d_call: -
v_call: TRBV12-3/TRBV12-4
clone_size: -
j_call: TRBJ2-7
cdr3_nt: TGTGCCAGCAGCCGGGGGACTGGGAGCTCCTACGAGCAGTACTTC
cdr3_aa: CASSRGTGSSYEQYF

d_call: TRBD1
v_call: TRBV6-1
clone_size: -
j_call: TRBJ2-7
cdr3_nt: TGTGCCAGCAGTGGGGGACAGGGGGCTTCGTACGAGCAGTACTTC
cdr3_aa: CASSGGQGASYEQYF

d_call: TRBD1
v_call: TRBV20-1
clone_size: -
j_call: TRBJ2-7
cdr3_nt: TGCAGTGCATCGGACAGGGGGGCCTACGAGCAGTACTTC
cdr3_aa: CSASDRGAYEQYF

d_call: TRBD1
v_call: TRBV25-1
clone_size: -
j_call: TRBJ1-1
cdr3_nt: TGTGCCAGCAGTGAGTCGACAGGGCCCCCTGAAGCTTTCTTT
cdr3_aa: CASSESTGPPEAFF

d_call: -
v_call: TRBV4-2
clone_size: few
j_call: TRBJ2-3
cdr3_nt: TGTGCCAGCAGCCAGGAAAAACAGGGCACAGATACGCAGTATTTT
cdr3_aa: CASSQEKQGTDTQYF

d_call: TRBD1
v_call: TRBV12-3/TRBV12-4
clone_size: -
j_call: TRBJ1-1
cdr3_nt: TGTGCCAGCAGTTTGCGACAGGGGCGCACTGAAGCTTTCTTT
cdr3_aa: CASSLRQGRTEAFF

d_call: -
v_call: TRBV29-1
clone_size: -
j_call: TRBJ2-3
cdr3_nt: TGCAGCGTTCTAGGAGGACGGGACCGCACAGATACGCAGTATTTT
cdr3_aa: CSVLGGRDRTDTQYF

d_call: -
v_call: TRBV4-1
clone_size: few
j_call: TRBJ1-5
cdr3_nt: TGCGCCAGCAGCCAAAACAGGGCCAGCAATCAGCCCCAGCATTTT
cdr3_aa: CASSQNRASNQPQHF

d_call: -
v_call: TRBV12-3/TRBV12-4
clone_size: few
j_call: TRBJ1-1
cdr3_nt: TGTGCCAGCAGTTTAGAGGGGGGTTCGCCGAACACTGAAGCTTTCTTT
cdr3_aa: CASSLEGGSPNTEAFF

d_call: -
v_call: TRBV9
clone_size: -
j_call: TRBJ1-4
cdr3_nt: TGTGCCAGCAGCTCACAAGGGGAGGGTAATGAAAAACTGTTTTTT
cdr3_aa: CASSSQGEGNEKLFF

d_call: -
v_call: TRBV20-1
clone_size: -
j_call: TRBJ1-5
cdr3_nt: TGCAGTGCCGGGGGGAGGGCAGATCAGCCCCAGCATTTT
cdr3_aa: CSAGGRADQPQHF

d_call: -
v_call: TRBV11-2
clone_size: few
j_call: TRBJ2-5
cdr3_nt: TGTGCCAGCAGCTTAACACAATTCCAAGAGACCCAGTACTTC
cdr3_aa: CASSLTQFQETQYF

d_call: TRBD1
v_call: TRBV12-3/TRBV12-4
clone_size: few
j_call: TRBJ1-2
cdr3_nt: TGTGCCAGCAGTGGGGGACAGAGACACTATGGCTACACCTTC
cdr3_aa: CASSGGQRHYGYTF

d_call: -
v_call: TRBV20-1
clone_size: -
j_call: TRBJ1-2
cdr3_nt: TGCAGTGCTAGAGTGTGGGGGGCGGAGGGTGGCTACACCTTC
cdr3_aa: CSARVWGAEGGYTF

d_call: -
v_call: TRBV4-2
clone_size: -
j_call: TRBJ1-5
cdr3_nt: TGTGCCAGCAGCGGAGGTACAGCCCCAGATGGTGGTCAGCCCCAGCATTTT
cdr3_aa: CASSGGTAPDGGQPQHF

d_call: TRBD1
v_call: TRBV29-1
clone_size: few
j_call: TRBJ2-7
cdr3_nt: TGCAGCGTCCGGGACAGGGGGGTTCGGGAGCAGTACTTC
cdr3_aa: CSVRDRGVREQYF

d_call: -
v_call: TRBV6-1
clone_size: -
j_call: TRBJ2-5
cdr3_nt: TGTGCCAGCAGTGAAGGCGGGCCATCGACCCAGTACTTC
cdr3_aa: CASSEGGPSTQYF

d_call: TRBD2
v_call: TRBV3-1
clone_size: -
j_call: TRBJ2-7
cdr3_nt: TGTGCCAGCAGCTGGGGAGCGGGAGGAGGCTACGAGCAGTACTTC
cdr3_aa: CASSWGAGGGYEQYF

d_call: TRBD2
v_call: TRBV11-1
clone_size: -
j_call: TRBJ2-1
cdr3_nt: TGTGCCAGCAGCTTAGCGGGCGGGAGGCACTACAATGAGCAGTTCTTC
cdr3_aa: CASSLAGGRHYNEQFF

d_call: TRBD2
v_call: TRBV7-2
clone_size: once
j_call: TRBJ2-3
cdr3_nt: TGTGCCAGCAGCTTTGGTAGCGGGGCAGGAGATACGCAGTATTTT
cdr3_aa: CASSFGSGAGDTQYF

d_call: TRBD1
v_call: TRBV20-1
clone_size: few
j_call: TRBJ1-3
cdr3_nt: TGCAGTGCTGGGACAGGCTACAGCTCTGGAAACACCATATATTTT
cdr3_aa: CSAGTGYSSGNTIYF

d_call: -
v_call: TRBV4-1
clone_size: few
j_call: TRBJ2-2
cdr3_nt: TGCGCCAGCAGCCAGAACCCTCATCCGAGCGCGGCCGGGGAGCTGTTTTTT
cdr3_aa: CASSQNPHPSAAGELFF

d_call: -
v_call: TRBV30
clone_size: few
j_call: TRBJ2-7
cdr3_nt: TGTGCCTGGAGTGGTGGAGCGTCTGGGCAGTACTTC
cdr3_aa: CAWSGGASGQYF

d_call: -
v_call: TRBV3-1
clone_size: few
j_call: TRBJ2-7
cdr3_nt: TGTGCCAGCAGCCCCCGCAGGGTTAGCTACGAGCAGTACTTC
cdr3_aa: CASSPRRVSYEQYF

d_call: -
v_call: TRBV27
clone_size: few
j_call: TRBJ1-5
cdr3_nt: TGTGCCAGAGGGGGGCAGCCCCAGCATTTT
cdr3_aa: CARGGQPQHF

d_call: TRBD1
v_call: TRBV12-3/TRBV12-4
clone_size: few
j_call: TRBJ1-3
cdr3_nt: TGTGCCAGCAGTTTCCCAGGGGGCCGGGGAAACACCATATATTTT
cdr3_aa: CASSFPGGRGNTIYF

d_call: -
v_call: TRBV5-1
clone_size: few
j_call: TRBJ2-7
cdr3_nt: TGCGCCAGCAGCTTGGATGTCTTCGCCTACGAGCAGTACTTC
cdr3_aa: CASSLDVFAYEQYF

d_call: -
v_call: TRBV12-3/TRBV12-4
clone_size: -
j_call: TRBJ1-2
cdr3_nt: TGTGCCAGCACCCTAGGAGTGGGGCGGTGGTCCTTCTATGGCTACACCTTC
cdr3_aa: CASTLGVGRWSFYGYTF

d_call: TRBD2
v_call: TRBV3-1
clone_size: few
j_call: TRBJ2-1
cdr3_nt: TGTGCCAGCAGCCAAGTTTGGACTAGGAGGAATGAGCAGTTCTTC
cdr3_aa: CASSQVWTRRNEQFF

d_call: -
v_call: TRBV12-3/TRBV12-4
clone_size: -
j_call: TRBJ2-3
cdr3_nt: TGTGCCAGCAGCCTCGGTCCGGGACAGTTGTTCCTAGCGATCACAGATACGCAGTATTTT
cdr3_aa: CASSLGPGQLFLAITDTQYF

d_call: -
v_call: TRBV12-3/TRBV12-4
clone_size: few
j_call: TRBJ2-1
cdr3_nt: TGTGCCAGCCGAGCCGGGACGGGACCTTACAATGAGCAGTTCTTC
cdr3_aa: CASRAGTGPYNEQFF

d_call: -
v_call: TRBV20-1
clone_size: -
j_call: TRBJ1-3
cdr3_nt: TGCAGTGCTTTGGCCGCCCGAACTGGAAACACCATATATTTT
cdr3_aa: CSALAARTGNTIYF

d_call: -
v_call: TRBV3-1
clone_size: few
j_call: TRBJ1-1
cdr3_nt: TGTGCCAGCCGATGGGGTTTGGAGGGGACGAACACTGAAGCTTTCTTT
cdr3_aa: CASRWGLEGTNTEAFF

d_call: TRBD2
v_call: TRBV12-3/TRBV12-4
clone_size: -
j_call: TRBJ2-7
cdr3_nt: TGTGCCAGCAGTTTATCGCCTAGCGGTTCCTACGAGCAGTACTTC
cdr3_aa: CASSLSPSGSYEQYF

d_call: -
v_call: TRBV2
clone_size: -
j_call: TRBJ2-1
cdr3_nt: TGTGCCAGCAGCGCCGGGGGCTCGTACTACAATGAGCAGTTCTTC
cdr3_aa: CASSAGGSYYNEQFF

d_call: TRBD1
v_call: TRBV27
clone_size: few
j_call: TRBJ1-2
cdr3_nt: TGTGCCAGCTCAGTACAGGGGGCTAGCTATGGCTACACCTTC
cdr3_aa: CASSVQGASYGYTF

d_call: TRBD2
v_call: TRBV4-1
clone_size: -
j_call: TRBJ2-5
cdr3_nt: TGCGCCAGCAGCCGATATGGGACTAGCCCCCAAGAGACCCAGTACTTC
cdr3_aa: CASSRYGTSPQETQYF

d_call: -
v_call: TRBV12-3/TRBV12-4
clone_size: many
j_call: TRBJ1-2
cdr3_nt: TGTGCCAGCAGTTTAGGCCCGGGGACCTATGGCTACACCTTC
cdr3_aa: CASSLGPGTYGYTF

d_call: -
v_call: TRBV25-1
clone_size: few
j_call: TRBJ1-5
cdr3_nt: TGTGCCAGCAGTGAACAGGGATTCTTTCAGCCCCAGCATTTT
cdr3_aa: CASSEQGFFQPQHF

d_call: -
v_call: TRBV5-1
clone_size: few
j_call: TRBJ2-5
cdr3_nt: TGCGCCAGCAGCTTGGCCCTGGGAGGTGGCCAAGAGACCCAGTACTTC
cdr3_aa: CASSLALGGGQETQYF

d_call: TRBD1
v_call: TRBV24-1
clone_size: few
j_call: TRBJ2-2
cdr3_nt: TGTGCCACCAGTCCAGGGGGACCGAACACCGGGGAGCTGTTTTTT
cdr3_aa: CATSPGGPNTGELFF

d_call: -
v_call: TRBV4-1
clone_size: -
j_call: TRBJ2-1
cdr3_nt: TGCGCCAGCAGCCACCCAGGCCCCTATGAGCAGTTCTTC
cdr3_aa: CASSHPGPYEQFF

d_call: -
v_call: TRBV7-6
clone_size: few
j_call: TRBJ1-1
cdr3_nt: TGTGCCAGCAGCTTAGTTTCCAGGATGGGTGAAGCTTTCTTT
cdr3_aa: CASSLVSRMGEAFF

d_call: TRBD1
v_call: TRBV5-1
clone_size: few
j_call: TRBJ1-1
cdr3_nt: TGCGCCAGCAGCCTACTGACAGGGGGCGGCACTGAAGCTTTCTTT
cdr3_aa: CASSLLTGGGTEAFF

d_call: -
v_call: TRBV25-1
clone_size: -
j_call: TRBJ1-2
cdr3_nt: TGTGCCAGCAGTGCTGACCGGGAGATTTACTATGGCTACACCTTC
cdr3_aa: CASSADREIYYGYTF

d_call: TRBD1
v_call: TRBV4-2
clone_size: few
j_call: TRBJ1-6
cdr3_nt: TGTGCCAGCAGCCAAATACAGGGGGAGGTTTCACCCCTCCACTTT
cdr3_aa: CASSQIQGEVSPLHF

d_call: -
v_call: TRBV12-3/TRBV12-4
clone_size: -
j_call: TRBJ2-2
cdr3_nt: TGTGCCAGCAGTTTAGGGGGGGCGTACACCGGGGAGCTGTTTTTT
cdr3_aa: CASSLGGAYTGELFF

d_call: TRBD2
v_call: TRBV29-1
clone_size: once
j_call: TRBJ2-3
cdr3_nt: TGCAGCGTTGAAGGTTTAGCGGGGTTTAGCACAGATACGCAGTATTTT
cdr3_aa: CSVEGLAGFSTDTQYF

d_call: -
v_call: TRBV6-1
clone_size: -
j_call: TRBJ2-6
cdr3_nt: TGTGCCAGCAGTCCCCTGGGGGTTGCCGTCTCTGGGGCCAACGTCCTGACTTTC
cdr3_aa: CASSPLGVAVSGANVLTF

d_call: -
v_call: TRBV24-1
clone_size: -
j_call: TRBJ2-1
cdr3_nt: TGTGCCACCAGTGATTCCGGGACAGAGCAGTTCTTC
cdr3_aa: CATSDSGTEQFF

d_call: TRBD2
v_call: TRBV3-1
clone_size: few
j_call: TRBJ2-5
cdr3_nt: TGTGCCAGCAGCCAAGATCAGGGACTAGCTTCCGAGACCCAGTACTTC
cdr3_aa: CASSQDQGLASETQYF

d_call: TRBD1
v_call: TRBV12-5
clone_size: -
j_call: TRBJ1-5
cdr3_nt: TGTGCTAGTGGTTTGGGACAGGGGGGCGGCAATCAGCCCCAGCATTTT
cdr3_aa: CASGLGQGGGNQPQHF

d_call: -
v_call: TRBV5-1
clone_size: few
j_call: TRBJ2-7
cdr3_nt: TGCGCCAGCAGCTTGGTGGCAGGTGGGGGAGATGAGCAGTACTTC
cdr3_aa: CASSLVAGGGDEQYF